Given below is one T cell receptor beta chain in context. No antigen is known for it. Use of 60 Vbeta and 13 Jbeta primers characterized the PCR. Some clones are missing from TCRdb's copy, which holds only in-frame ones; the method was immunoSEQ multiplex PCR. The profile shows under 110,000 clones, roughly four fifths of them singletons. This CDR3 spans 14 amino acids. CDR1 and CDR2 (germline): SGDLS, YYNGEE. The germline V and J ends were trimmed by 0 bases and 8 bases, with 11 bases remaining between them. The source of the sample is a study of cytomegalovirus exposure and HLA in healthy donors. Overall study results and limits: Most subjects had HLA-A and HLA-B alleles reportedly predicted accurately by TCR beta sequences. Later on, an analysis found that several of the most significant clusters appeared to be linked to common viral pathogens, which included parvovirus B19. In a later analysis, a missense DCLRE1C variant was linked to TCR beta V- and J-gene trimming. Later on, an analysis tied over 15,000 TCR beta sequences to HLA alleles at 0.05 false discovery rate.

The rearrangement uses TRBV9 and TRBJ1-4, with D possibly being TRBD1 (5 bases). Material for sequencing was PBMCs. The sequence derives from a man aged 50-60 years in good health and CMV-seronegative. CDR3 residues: CASSVEGAGEKLFF. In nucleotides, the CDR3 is TGTGCCAGCAGCGTAGAAGGGGCGGGGGAAAAACTGTTTTTT.